This T cell receptor beta chain was documented in a study of blood T cells in healthy people across ages. Study summary: Through template switching, about one barcoded beta molecule was captured per two T cells, as measured in model experiments.

A second PCR of roughly 7 to 11 cycles used a sample-barcoded 5' primer and a J-beta primer mix. TCRdb fed the 5' RACE reads into MiXCR, producing one record per CDR3 protein. This sample has hundreds of thousands of distinct CDR3 sequences; under 50% occur once, and the top ten carry roughly an eighth. A word on this clonotype: The antigen remains undetermined. Germline is not matched at one junction end, which may reflect a read error.

General study points: No conclusive comparison of naive versus antigen-experienced cells was possible with unsorted PBMCs.

All donors came from Russia, were Caucasian and healthy, and spanned ages 6 to 90. The CDR3 is made up of 13 amino acids. Germline CDR1 and CDR2: DFQATT and SNEGSKA (reference sequence). This TCR was sampled from a man younger than 40 in good health. The chain recombines TRBV20-1 with TRBJ2-7; 9 positions agree with TRBD1. The specimen sequenced was blood. This CDR3 is CSAPGQGDLERYF. The CDR3 DNA is TGCAGTGCGCCGGGACAGGGAGATCTCGAGCGGTACTTC.